This T cell receptor beta chain was recorded in a study of OX40 agonist ivuxolimab in advanced cancers. V lost 3 bases and J lost 6; bases outside the gene matches: 10. Germline V gives CDR1 SNHLY, CDR2 FYNNEI. The CDR3 consists of 15 residues. A remark on this clone: Its antigen is still unknown.

General observations from the study: Individuals who were partial responders at 0.1-3.0 mg/kg had clonal expansion that ranked among the lowest.

Only in-frame clones appear in the TCRdb table, and some are missing; sequencing was by immunoSEQ multiplex PCR. Found here are some 81,000 clones, roughly 85% of them singletons; the top ten hold 2%. With autoimmune disease history or systemic immunosuppression, patients were excluded. This TCR derives from an adult with an advanced solid tumor such as melanoma, head and neck, liver or kidney cancer. Sequenced material: CD4+ or CD8+ T cells sorted from blood, taken in a trial of the OX40 agonist ivuxolimab. The gene calls are TRBV2 and TRBJ2-7; 8 bases match TRBD1. CDR3 sequence (DNA): TGTGCCAGCAGTGATTTTGGGACAGGTGGTGGCGAGCAGTACTTC. The encoded protein is CASSDFGTGGGEQYF.